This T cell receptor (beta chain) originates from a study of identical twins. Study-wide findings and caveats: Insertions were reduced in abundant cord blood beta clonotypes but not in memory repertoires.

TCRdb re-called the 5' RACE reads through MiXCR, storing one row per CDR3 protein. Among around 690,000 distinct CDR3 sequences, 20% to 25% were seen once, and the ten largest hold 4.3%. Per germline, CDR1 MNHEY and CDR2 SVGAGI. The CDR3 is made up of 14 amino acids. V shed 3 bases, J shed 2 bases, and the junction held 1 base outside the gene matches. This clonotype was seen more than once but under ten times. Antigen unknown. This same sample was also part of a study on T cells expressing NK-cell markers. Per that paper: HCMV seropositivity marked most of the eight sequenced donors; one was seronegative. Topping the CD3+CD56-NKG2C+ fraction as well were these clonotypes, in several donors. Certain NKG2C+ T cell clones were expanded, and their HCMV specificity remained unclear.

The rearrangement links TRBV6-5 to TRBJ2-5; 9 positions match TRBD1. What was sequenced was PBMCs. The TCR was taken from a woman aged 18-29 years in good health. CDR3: CASSYDRGQETQYF. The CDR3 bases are TGTGCCAGCAGTTATGACAGGGGGCAAGAGACCCAGTACTTC.